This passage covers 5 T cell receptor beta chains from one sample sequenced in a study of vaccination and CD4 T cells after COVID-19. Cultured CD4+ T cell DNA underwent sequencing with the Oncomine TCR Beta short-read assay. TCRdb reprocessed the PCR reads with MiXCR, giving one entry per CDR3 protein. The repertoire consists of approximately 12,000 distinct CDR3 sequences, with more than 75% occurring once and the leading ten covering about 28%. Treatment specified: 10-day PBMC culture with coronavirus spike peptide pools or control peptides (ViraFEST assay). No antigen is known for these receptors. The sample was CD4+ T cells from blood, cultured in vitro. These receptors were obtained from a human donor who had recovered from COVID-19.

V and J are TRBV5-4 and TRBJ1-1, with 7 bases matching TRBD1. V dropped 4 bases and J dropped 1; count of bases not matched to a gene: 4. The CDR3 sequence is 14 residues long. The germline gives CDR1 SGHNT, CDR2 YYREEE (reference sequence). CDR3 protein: CASSPTGRNTEAFF. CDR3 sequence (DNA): TGTGCCAGCAGCCCGACAGGGAGGAACACTGAAGCTTTCTTT.

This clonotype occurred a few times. The CDR3 loop is CAWGMTGVYGYTF. The CDR3 nucleotides read TGTGCCTGGGGGATGACAGGGGTCTATGGCTACACCTTC. V usage is TRBV30 and J usage is TRBJ1-2, with 8 bases aligning to TRBD1. With V trimmed by 5 bases and J by 4 bases, 6 bases remained unmatched. Germline V gene data show CDR1 as GTSNPN and CDR2 as SVGIG (reference sequence). This CDR3 region has 13 residues. Supplemented by reference TRBV30 and TRBJ1-2, the full variable domain reads SQTIHQWPATLVQPVGSPLSLECTVEGTSNPNLYWYRQAAGRGLQLLFYSVGIGQISSEVPQNLSASRPQDRQFILSSKKLLLSDSGFYLCAWGMTGVYGYTFGSGTRLTVV.

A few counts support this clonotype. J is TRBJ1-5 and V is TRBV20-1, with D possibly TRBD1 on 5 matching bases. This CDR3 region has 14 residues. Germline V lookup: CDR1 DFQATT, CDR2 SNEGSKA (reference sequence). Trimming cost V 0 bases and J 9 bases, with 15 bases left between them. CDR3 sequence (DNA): TGCAGTGCTAGAGATCGGACAAGCCCGAGGCCCCAGCATTTT. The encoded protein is CSARDRTSPRPQHF.

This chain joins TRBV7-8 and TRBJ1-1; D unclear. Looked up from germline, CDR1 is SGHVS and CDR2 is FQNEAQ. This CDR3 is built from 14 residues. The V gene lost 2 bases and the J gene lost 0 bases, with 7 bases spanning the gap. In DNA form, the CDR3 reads TGTGCCAGCAGCTTAAAGTTGATGAACACTGAAGCTTTCTTT. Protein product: CASSLKLMNTEAFF.

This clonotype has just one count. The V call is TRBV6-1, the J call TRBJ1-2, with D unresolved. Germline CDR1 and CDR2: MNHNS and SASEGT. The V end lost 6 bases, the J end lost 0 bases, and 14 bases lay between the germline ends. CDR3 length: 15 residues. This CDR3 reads CASSWEGSANYGYTF. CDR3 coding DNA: TGTGCCAGCAGCTGGGAGGGTTCGGCTAACTATGGCTACACCTTC.